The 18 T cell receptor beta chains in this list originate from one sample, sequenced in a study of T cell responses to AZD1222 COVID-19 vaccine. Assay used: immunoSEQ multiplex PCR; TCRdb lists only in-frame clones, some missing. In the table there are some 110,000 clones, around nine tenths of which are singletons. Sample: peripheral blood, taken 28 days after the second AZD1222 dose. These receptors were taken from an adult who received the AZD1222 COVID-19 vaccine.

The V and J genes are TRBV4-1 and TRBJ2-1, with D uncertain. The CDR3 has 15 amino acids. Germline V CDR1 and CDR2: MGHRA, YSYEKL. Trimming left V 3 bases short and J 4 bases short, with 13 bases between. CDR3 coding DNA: TGCGCCAGCAGCCATGAGTTTGGGCCTTACAATGAGCAGTTCTTC. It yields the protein CASSHEFGPYNEQFF.

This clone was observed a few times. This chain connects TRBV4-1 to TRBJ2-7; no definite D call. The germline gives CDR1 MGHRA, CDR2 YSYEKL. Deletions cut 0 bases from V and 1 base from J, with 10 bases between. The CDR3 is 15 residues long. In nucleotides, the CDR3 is TGCGCCAGCAGCCAAGAGGGCCAGCTGTCCTACGAGCAGTACTTC. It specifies CASSQEGQLSYEQYF.

The CDR3 loop reads CASSARPVGLLGELFF. CDR3 coding DNA: TGTGCCAGCAGTGCTCGGCCCGTTGGCCTTCTCGGGGAGCTGTTTTTT. The rearrangement links TRBV2 to TRBJ2-2; D is uncertain. The CDR3 totals 16 residues. The V end lost 4 bases, the J end lost 7 bases, and 19 bases lay between the germline ends. Germline V gives CDR1 SNHLY, CDR2 FYNNEI.

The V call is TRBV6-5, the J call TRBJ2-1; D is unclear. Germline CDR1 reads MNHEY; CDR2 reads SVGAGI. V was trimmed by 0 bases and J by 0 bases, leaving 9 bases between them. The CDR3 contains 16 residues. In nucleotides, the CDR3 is TGTGCCAGCAGTTACTCTCTGCGAAGCTCCTACAATGAGCAGTTCTTC. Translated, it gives CASSYSLRSSYNEQFF.

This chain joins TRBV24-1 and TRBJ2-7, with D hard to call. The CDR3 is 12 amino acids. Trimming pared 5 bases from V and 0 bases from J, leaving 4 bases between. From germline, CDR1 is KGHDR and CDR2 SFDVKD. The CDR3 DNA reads TGTGCCACCAGTGCGGGCTCCTACGAGCAGTACTTC. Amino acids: CATSAGSYEQYF.

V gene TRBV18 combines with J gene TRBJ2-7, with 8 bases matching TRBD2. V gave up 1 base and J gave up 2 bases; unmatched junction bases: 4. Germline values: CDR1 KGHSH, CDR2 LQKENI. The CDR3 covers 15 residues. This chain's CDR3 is CASSPLSAGAYEQYF. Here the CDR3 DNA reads TGTGCCAGCTCACCACTTTCAGCGGGAGCCTACGAGCAGTACTTC. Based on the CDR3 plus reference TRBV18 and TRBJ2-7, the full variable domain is NAGVMQNPRHLVRRRGQEARLRCSPMKGHSHVYWYRQLPEEGLKFMVYLQKENIIDESGMPKERFSAEFPKEGPSILRIQQVVRGDSAAYFCASSPLSAGAYEQYFGPGTRLTVT.

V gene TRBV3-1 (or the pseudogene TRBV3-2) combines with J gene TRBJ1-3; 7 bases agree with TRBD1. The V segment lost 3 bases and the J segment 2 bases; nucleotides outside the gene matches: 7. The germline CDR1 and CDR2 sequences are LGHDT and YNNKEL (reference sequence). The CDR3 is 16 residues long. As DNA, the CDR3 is TGTGCCAGCAGCCAGGCCTACAGGGGCCCTGGAAACACCATATATTTT. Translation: CASSQAYRGPGNTIYF.

The CDR3: CASSQGVAGGLGETQYF. In DNA form, the CDR3 reads TGCGCCAGCAGCCAAGGGGTAGCGGGGGGCCTGGGGGAGACCCAGTACTTC. The gene calls are TRBV4-1 and TRBJ2-5, with 10 bases identical to TRBD2. Germline assignment: CDR1 MGHRA and CDR2 YSYEKL. The CDR3 covers 17 residues. The V gene end was trimmed by 1 base and the J gene end by 5 bases; junction bases not matched to a gene: 10.

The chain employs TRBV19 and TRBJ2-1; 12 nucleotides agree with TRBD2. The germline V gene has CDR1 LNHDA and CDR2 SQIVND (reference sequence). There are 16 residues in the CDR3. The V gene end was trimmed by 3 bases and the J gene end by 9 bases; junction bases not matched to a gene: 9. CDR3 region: CASSIRASGGAAEQFF. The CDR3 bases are TGTGCCAGTAGTATTAGGGCTAGCGGGGGGGCCGCTGAGCAGTTCTTC.

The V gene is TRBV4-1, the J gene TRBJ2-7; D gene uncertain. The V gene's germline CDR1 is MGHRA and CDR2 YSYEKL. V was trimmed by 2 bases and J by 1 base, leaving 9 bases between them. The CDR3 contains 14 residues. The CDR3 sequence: CASSQPTGSYEQYF. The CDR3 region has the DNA TGCGCCAGCAGCCAACCTACCGGTTCCTACGAGCAGTACTTC.

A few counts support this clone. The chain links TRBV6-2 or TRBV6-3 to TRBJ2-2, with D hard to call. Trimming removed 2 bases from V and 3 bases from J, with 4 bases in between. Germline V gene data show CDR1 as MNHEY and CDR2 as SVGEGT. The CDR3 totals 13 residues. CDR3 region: CASSYPHTGELFF. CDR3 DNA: TGTGCCAGCAGTTACCCCCACACCGGGGAGCTGTTTTTT.

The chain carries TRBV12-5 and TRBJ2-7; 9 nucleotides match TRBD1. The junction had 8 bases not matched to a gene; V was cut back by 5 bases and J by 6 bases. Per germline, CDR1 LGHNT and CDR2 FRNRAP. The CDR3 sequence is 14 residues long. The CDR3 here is CASGVQGAQGEQYF. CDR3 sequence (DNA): TGTGCTAGTGGTGTACAGGGGGCGCAAGGCGAGCAGTACTTC.

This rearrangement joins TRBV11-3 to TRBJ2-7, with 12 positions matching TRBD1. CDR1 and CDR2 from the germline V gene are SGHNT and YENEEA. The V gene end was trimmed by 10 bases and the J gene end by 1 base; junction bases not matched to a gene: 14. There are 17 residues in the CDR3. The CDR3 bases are TGTGCCACCGCACCGGGACAGGGGGCTGTAGTGTCCTACGAGCAGTACTTC. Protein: CATAPGQGAVVSYEQYF.

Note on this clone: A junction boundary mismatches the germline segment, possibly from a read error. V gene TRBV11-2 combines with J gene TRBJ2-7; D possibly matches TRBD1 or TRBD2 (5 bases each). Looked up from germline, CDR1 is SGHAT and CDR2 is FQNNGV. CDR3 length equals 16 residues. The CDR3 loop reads CASSLVAGAFSYEQYF. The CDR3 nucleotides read TGTGCTAGCAGCTTGGTGGCCGGGGCCTTCTCCTACGAGCAGTACTTC.

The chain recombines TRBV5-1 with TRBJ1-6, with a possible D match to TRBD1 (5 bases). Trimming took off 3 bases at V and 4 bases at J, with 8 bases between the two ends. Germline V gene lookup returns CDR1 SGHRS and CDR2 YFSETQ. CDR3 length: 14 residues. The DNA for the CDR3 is TGCGCCAGCAGCTCACAGGATTATAATTCACCCCTCCACTTT. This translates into CASSSQDYNSPLHF.

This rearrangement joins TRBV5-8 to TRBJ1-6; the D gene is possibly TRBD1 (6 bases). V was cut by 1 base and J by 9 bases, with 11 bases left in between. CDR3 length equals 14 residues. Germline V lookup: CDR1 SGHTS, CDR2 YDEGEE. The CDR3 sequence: CASSLKGGSSPLHF. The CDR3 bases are TGTGCCAGCAGCTTGAAGGGGGGAAGTTCACCCCTCCACTTT.

The CDR3 sequence: CASRASSGPSTDTQYF. The CDR3 bases are TGTGCCAGCAGAGCCTCTAGCGGGCCTAGCACAGATACGCAGTATTTT. This sequence joins TRBV13 and TRBJ2-3; 8 bases agree with TRBD2. Germline CDR1 reads PRHDT; CDR2 reads FYEKMQ (reference sequence). V lost 6 bases and J lost 0; bases outside the gene matches: 8. This CDR3 comprises 16 residues.

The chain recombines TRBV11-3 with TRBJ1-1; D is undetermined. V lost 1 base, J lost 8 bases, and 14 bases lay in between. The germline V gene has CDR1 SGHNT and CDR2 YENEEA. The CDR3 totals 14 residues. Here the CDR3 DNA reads TGTGCCAGCAGCTTAGGGCACCGGGAGGGAGAAGCTTTCTTT. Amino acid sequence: CASSLGHREGEAFF.